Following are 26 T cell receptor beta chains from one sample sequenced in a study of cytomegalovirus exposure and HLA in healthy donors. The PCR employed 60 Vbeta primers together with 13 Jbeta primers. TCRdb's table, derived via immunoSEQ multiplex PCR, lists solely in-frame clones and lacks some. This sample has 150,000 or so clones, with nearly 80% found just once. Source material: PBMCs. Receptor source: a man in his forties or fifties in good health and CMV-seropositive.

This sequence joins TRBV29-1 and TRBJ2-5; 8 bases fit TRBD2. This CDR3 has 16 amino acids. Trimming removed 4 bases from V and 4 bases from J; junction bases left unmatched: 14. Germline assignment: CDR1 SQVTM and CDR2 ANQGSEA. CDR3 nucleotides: TGCAGCGTTGGAGGCCGACCGGGACTAGGGTTAGAGACCCAGTACTTC. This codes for CSVGGRPGLGLETQYF.

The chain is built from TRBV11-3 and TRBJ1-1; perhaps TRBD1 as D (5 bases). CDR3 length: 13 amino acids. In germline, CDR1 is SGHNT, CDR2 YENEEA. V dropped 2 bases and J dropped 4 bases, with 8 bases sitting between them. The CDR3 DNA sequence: TGTGCCAGCAGCTTAATCCAGGGCACTGAAGCTTTCTTT. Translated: CASSLIQGTEAFF.

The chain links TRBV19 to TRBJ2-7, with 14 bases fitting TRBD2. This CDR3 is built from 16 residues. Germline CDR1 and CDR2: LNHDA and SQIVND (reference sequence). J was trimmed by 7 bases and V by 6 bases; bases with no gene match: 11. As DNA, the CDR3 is TGTGCCAGTAGCCACCTGGGACTAGCGGGAGTAAGAGAGCAGTACTTC. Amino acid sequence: CASSHLGLAGVREQYF.

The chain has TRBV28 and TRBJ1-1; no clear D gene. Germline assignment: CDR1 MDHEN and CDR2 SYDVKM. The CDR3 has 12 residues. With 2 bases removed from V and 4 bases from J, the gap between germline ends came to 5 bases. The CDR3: CASSLISTEAFF. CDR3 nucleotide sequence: TGTGCCAGCAGTTTAATCTCCACTGAAGCTTTCTTT.

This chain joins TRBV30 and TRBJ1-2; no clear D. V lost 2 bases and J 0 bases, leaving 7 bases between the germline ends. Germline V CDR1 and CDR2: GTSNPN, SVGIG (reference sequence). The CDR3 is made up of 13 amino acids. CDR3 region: CAWSLIANYGYTF. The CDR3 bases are TGTGCCTGGAGTTTAATAGCTAACTATGGCTACACCTTC.

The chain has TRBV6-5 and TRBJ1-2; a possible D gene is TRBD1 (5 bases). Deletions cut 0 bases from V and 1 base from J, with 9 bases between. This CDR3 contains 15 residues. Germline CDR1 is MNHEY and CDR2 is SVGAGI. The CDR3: CASSYSIGGNYGYTF. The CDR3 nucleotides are TGTGCCAGCAGTTACTCGATCGGGGGTAACTATGGCTACACCTTC.

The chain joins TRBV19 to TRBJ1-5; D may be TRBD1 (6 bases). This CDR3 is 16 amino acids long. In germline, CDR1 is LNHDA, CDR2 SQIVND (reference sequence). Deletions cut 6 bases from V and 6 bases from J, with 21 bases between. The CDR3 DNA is TGTGCCAGTAGGGGGACAACCCCACAAGGAACTCAGCCCCAGCATTTT. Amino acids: CASRGTTPQGTQPQHF.

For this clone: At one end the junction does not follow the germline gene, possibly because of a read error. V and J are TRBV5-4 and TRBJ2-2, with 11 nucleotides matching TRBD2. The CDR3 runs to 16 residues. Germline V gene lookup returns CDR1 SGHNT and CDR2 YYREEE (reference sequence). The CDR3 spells CVSSLSLAGGTGELFF. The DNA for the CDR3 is TGTGTCAGCAGCTTGTCTCTAGCGGGAGGTACCGGGGAGCTGTTTTTT.

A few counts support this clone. The CDR3 sequence: CASSPKGQNLIKPQHF. CDR3 DNA: TGTGCCAGCAGCCCAAAGGGGCAGAATTTAATCAAGCCCCAGCATTTT. The chain couples TRBV14 to TRBJ1-5; a possible D gene is TRBD1 (5 bases). Trimming pared 4 bases from V and 8 bases from J, leaving 21 bases between. The germline CDR1 and CDR2 sequences are SGHDN and FVKESK. The CDR3 has 16 amino acids.

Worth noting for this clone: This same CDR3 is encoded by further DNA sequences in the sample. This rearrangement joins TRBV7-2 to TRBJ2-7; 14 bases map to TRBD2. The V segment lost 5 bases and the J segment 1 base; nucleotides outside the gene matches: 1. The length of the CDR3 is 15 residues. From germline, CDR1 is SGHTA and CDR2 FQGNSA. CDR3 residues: CASSRTSGRSYEQYF. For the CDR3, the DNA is TGTGCCAGCAGCAGGACTAGCGGGAGGTCCTACGAGCAGTACTTC.

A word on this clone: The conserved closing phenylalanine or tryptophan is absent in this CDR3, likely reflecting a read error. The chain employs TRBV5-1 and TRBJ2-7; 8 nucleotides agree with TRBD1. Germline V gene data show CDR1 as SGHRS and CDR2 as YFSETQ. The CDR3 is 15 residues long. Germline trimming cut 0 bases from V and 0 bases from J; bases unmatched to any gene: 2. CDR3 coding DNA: TGCGCCAGCAGCTTGGGACAGGGGATCTCCTACGAGCAGTACCTC. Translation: CASSLGQGISYEQYL.

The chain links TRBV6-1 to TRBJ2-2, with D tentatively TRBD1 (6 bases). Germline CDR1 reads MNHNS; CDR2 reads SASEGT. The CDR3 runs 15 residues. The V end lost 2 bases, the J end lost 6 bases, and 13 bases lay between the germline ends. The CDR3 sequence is CASSELAGAAGELFF. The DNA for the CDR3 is TGTGCCAGCAGTGAACTGGCAGGGGCGGCCGGGGAGCTGTTTTTT.

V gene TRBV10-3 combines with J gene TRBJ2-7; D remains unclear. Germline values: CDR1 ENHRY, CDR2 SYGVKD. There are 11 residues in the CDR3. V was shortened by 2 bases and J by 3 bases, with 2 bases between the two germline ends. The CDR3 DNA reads TGTGCCATCAGTGAGCACTACGAGCAGTACTTC. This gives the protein CAISEHYEQYF.

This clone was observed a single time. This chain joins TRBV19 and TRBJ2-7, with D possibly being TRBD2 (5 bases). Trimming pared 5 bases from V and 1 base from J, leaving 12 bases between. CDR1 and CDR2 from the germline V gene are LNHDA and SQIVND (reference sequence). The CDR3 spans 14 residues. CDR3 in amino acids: CASSATGMSYEQYF. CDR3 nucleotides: TGTGCCAGTAGTGCGACCGGGATGTCCTACGAGCAGTACTTC.

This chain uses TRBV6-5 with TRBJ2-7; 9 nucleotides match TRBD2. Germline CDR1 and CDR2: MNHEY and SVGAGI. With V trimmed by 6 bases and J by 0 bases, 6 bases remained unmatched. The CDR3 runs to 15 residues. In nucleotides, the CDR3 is TGTGCCAGCAGCCCTCGCGGGAGGGCCTCCTACGAGCAGTACTTC. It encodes CASSPRGRASYEQYF.

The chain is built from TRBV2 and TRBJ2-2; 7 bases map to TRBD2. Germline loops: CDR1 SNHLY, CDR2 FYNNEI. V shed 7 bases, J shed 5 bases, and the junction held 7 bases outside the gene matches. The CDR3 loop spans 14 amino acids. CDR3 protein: CASTGPGRTGELFF. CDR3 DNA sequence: TGTGCCAGCACCGGTCCCGGGAGGACCGGGGAGCTGTTTTTT.

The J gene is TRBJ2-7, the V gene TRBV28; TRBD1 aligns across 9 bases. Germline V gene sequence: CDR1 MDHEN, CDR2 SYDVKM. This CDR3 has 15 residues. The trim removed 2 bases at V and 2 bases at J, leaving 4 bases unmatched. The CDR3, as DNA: TGTGCCAGCAGTTTAACAGGGGACAGGGCCTACGAGCAGTACTTC. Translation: CASSLTGDRAYEQYF.

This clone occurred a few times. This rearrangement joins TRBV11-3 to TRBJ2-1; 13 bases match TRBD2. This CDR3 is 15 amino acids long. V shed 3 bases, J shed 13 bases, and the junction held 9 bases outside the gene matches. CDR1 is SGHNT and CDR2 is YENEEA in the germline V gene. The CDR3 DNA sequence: TGTGCCAGCAGCTTCCTAGGGACTAGCGGGAACCGTCAGTTCTTC. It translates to CASSFLGTSGNRQFF.

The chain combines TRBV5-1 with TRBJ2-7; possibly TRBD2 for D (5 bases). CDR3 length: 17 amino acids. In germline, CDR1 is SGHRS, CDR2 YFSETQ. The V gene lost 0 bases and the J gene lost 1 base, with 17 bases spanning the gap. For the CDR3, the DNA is TGCGCCAGCAGCTTGGGTACCGCCAGGCGACTATCCTACGAGCAGTACTTC. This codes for CASSLGTARRLSYEQYF.

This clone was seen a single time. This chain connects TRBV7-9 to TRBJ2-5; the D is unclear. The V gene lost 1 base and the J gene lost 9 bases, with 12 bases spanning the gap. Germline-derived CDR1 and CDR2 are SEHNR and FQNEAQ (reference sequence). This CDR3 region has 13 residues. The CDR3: CASSLGPERAQYF. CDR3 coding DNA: TGTGCCAGCAGCTTAGGGCCAGAACGGGCCCAGTACTTC.

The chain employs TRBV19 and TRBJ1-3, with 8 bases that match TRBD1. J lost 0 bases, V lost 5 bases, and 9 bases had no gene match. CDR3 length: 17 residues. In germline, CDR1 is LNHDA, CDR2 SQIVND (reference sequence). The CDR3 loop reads CASSRRQGLSSGNTIYF. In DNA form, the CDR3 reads TGTGCCAGTAGTCGCCGACAGGGGCTGAGCTCTGGAAACACCATATATTTT. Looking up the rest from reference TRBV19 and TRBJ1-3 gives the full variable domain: DGGITQSPKYLFRKEGQNVTLSCEQNLNHDAMYWYRQDPGQGLRLIYYSQIVNDFQKGDIAEGYSVSREKKESFPLTVTSAQKNPTAFYLCASSRRQGLSSGNTIYFGEGSWLTVV.

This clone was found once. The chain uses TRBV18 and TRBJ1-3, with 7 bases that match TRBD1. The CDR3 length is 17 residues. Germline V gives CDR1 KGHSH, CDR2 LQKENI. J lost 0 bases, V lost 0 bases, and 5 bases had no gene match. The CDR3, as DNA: TGTGCCAGCTCACCACCGTACAGGGGACGCTCTGGAAACACCATATATTTT. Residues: CASSPPYRGRSGNTIYF.

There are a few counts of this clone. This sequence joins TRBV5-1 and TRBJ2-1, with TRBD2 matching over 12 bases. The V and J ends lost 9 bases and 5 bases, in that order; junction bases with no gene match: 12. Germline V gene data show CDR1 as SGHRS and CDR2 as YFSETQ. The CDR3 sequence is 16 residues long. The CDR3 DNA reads TGCGCCACCCGACCGACTAGCGGGGGAGGGAACAATGAGCAGTTCTTC. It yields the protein CATRPTSGGGNNEQFF.

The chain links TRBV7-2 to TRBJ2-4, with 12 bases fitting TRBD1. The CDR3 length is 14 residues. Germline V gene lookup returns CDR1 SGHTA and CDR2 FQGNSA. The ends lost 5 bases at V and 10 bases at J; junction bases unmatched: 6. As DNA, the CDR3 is TGTGCCAGCAGCACCGGGACAGGGGGCCGAATTCAGTACTTC. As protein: CASSTGTGGRIQYF.

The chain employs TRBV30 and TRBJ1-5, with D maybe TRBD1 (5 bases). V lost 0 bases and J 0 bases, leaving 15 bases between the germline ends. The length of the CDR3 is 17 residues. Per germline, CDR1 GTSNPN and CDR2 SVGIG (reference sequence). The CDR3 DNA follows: TGTGCCTGGAGTGTCACCAGGGCCTCGGGTAGCAATCAGCCCCAGCATTTT. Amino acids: CAWSVTRASGSNQPQHF.

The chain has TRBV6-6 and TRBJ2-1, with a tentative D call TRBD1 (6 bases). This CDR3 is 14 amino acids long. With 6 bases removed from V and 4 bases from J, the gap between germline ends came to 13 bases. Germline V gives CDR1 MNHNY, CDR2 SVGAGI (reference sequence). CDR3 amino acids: CASSLDSFYNEQFF. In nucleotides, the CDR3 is TGTGCCAGCAGCCTGGACAGTTTTTACAATGAGCAGTTCTTC.